The 27 T cell receptor beta chains reported below all come from one sample, sequenced in a study of memory CD4+ T cells and cytomegalovirus serostatus. Repertoires were generated with immunoSEQ multiplex PCR, while TCRdb's copy carries only in-frame clones and drops some. The table includes 75,000 to 90,000 clones, more than 70% detected once. Single viable CD3+CD4+CD8-CD45RO+ cells were sorted as the memory CD4+ T cells. The sequenced sample consisted of memory CD4+ T cells from blood. These receptors were obtained from an adult in good health and CMV-seronegative.

V gene TRBV18 combines with J gene TRBJ2-3; perhaps TRBD1 as D (6 bases). CDR3 length: 15 residues. The germline V gene encodes CDR1 KGHSH and CDR2 LQKENI. V was pared by 2 bases and J by 1 base, with 10 bases between. The CDR3 reads CASSPRAGGTDTQYF. The CDR3, as DNA: TGTGCCAGCTCACCAAGGGCAGGGGGCACAGATACGCAGTATTTT. Together with reference TRBV18 and TRBJ2-3, the CDR3 gives the full variable domain: NAGVMQNPRHLVRRRGQEARLRCSPMKGHSHVYWYRQLPEEGLKFMVYLQKENIIDESGMPKERFSAEFPKEGPSILRIQQVVRGDSAAYFCASSPRAGGTDTQYFGPGTRLTVL.

This rearrangement joins TRBV28 to TRBJ1-2; TRBD1 matches at 8 bases. The CDR3 has 14 amino acids. With V trimmed by 3 bases and J by 4 bases, 4 bases remained unmatched. Germline CDR1 reads MDHEN; CDR2 reads SYDVKM. CDR3 sequence: CASSFQDRGYGYTF. The CDR3 region has the DNA TGTGCCAGCAGTTTCCAAGACAGGGGCTATGGCTACACCTTC.

This sequence joins TRBV5-1 and TRBJ2-5; 9 nucleotides agree with TRBD2. Germline-derived CDR1 and CDR2 are SGHRS and YFSETQ. The CDR3 runs 17 residues. V lost 1 base, J lost 5 bases, and 12 bases stayed unmatched. DNA of the CDR3: TGCGCCAGCAGCTTGCTCCCCGGGACTAGCAGAAGGGAGACCCAGTACTTC. It encodes CASSLLPGTSRRETQYF.

V is TRBV27 and J is TRBJ2-5; 7 bases align to TRBD1. J lost 5 bases, V lost 6 bases, and 6 bases had no gene match. CDR3 size: 13 residues. In germline, CDR1 is MNHEY, CDR2 SMNVEV (reference sequence). The CDR3 DNA is TGTGCCAGCAGGCAACAGGGGTGGGAGACCCAGTACTTC. Translation: CASRQQGWETQYF.

The chain is built from TRBV6-5 and TRBJ2-2; TRBD1 agrees at 7 bases. V was clipped by 2 bases and J by 6 bases; unmatched bases: 6. Germline V gene sequence: CDR1 MNHEY, CDR2 SVGAGI. The CDR3 has 15 residues. The CDR3 loop is CASSYTQGWSGELFF. In DNA, the CDR3 is TGTGCCAGCAGTTACACACAGGGGTGGTCCGGGGAGCTGTTTTTT.

V usage is TRBV10-3 and J usage is TRBJ1-2, with 7 bases fitting TRBD1. In germline, CDR1 is ENHRY, CDR2 SYGVKD. The CDR3 is made up of 14 amino acids. The J segment lost 0 bases and the V segment lost 5 bases, leaving 3 bases of the junction unmatched. The CDR3 is CAISQDRSNYGYTF. The CDR3 DNA sequence: TGTGCCATCAGTCAGGACAGGTCTAACTATGGCTACACCTTC.

The gene calls are TRBV28 and TRBJ2-7; D gene unclear. The CDR3 has 14 residues. Trimming removed 3 bases at V and 4 bases at J, with 13 bases between. Per germline, CDR1 MDHEN and CDR2 SYDVKM. Written as DNA, the CDR3 is TGTGCCAGCAGTTTCATGATTGGGAATTACGAGCAGTACTTC. Translated: CASSFMIGNYEQYF.

The CDR3 spells CASTINRSGTDTQYF. The DNA of the CDR3 is TGTGCCAGCACCATAAACAGGTCTGGGACAGATACGCAGTATTTT. V usage is TRBV2 and J usage is TRBJ2-3, with D perhaps TRBD1 (5 bases). Trimming took off 7 bases at V and 3 bases at J, with 17 bases between the two ends. Germline CDR1 and CDR2: SNHLY and FYNNEI. The CDR3 has 15 amino acids. The full variable domain, with the rest looked up from reference TRBV2 and TRBJ2-3, is EPEVTQTPSHQVTQMGQEVILRCVPISNHLYFYWYRQILGQKVEFLVSFYNNEISEKSEIFDDQFSVERPDGSNFTLKIRSTKLEDSAMYFCASTINRSGTDTQYFGPGTRLTVL.

The V gene is TRBV5-6, the J gene TRBJ1-4; a weak D match, TRBD1 (5 bases). Germline-derived CDR1 and CDR2 are SGHDT and YYEEEE. The CDR3 length is 14 residues. The ends were cut back, 6 bases at V and 8 bases at J, with 17 bases in the middle. The CDR3: CASTTDRATEKLFF. The CDR3, as DNA: TGTGCCAGCACCACAGACAGAGCAACAGAAAAACTGTTTTTT.

V gene TRBV7-8 combines with J gene TRBJ1-2; D unresolved. Germline CDR1 and CDR2: SGHVS and FQNEAQ. CDR3 length: 13 amino acids. V gave up 3 bases and J gave up 8 bases, with 13 bases separating them. The CDR3 nucleotides are TGTGCCAGCAGCTTTAGGTTGAGGGAGGGCTACACCTTC. Its translation: CASSFRLREGYTF.

The rearrangement links TRBV12-5 to TRBJ2-2; 11 bases are shared with TRBD1. From germline, CDR1 is LGHNT and CDR2 FRNRAP. V gave up 7 bases and J gave up 6 bases; unmatched junction bases: 22. The CDR3 totals 20 residues. In DNA, the CDR3 is TGTGCTAGTGCCCGAGGACATGTGGGACAGGGGGTGTTCGTCTCCGGGGAGCTGTTTTTT. This sequence encodes CASARGHVGQGVFVSGELFF.

This chain links TRBV6-4 with TRBJ1-4; no definite D call. Deletions cut 4 bases from V and 7 bases from J, with 10 bases between. Germline CDR1 and CDR2: MRHNA and SNTAGT. The CDR3 is 13 amino acids. CDR3 nucleotides: TGTGCCAGCAGTGTCGATGCGGGTGAAAAACTGTTTTTT. Translation: CASSVDAGEKLFF.

The J gene is TRBJ1-2, the V gene TRBV30, with D possibly being TRBD1 (5 bases). V dropped 2 bases and J dropped 4 bases, with 23 bases sitting between them. CDR1 and CDR2 from the germline V gene are GTSNPN and SVGIG (reference sequence). The CDR3 has 17 amino acids. The CDR3 DNA follows: TGTGCCTGGAGTAGGGGCTGGGGGTCGGGACTGGCCTATGGCTACACCTTC. Translated, it gives CAWSRGWGSGLAYGYTF.

This rearrangement joins TRBV20-1 to TRBJ2-5; D not certain. V lost 5 bases to trimming and J lost 4 bases, with 8 bases between them. The V gene's germline CDR1 is DFQATT and CDR2 SNEGSKA (reference sequence). CDR3 length: 11 amino acids. CDR3: CSALKAETQYF. In DNA form, the CDR3 reads TGCAGTGCTCTAAAGGCAGAGACCCAGTACTTC.

The chain carries TRBV30 and TRBJ1-1; D is uncertain. The CDR3 sequence is 12 residues long. The ends were cut back, 1 base at V and 9 bases at J, with 12 bases in the middle. Per germline, CDR1 GTSNPN and CDR2 SVGIG (reference sequence). In DNA form, the CDR3 reads TGTGCCTGGAGTGGGAAGGGCCCCAAAGCTTTCTTT. It codes for CAWSGKGPKAFF.

The chain joins TRBV27 to TRBJ2-7, with a possible D match to TRBD2 (6 bases). Trimming pared 7 bases from V and 7 bases from J, leaving 20 bases between. Germline lookup yields CDR1 MNHEY and CDR2 SMNVEV (reference sequence). This CDR3 region has 14 residues. The CDR3 DNA reads as TGTGCCAGCACTAATTACCCCGATGCGGGGGAGCAGTACTTC. Translated, it gives CASTNYPDAGEQYF.

The chain couples TRBV29-1 to TRBJ1-1; TRBD1 matches 7 bases. The ends lost 0 bases at V and 5 bases at J; junction bases unmatched: 3. Germline V gives CDR1 SQVTM, CDR2 ANQGSEA. CDR3 length: 13 residues. In nucleotides, the CDR3 is TGCAGCGTTGAAGAGGGACAGAAGACTGAAGCTTTCTTT. Translation gives CSVEEGQKTEAFF.

The chain employs TRBV7-3 and TRBJ1-2, with D perhaps TRBD1 (6 bases). The V and J ends lost 5 bases and 3 bases respectively, with 13 bases between them. The CDR3 totals 14 residues. Germline V gene lookup returns CDR1 SGHTA and CDR2 FQGTGA. The CDR3 region is CASSPQAGDYGYTF. CDR3 nucleotide sequence: TGTGCCAGCAGCCCCCAGGCAGGGGACTATGGCTACACCTTC.

This clone was seen only once. The rearrangement links TRBV6-5 to TRBJ2-7; no reliable D call. Trimming took off 6 bases at V and 4 bases at J, with 7 bases between the two ends. CDR3 length: 11 amino acids. Per the germline V gene, CDR1 is MNHEY and CDR2 is SVGAGI. CDR3 coding DNA: TGTGCCAGCAGGAAGGGTTACGAGCAGTACTTC. Translated, it gives CASRKGYEQYF.

The chain employs TRBV2 and TRBJ2-3; D uncertain. The V end lost 6 bases, the J end lost 2 bases, and 12 bases lay between the germline ends. Germline lookup yields CDR1 SNHLY and CDR2 FYNNEI. This CDR3 has 14 residues. The CDR3 sequence is CASSLTTNTDTQYF. CDR3 DNA: TGTGCCAGCAGCCTTACCACGAACACAGATACGCAGTATTTT.

The V gene is TRBV9, the J gene TRBJ1-5, with D uncertain. Trimming cost V 0 bases and J 1 base, with 17 bases left between them. The CDR3 has 18 amino acids. The V gene's germline CDR1 is SGDLS and CDR2 YYNGEE. This CDR3 is CASSVEGGRVSSNQPQHF. For the CDR3, the DNA is TGTGCCAGCAGCGTAGAGGGTGGAAGGGTTTCGAGCAATCAGCCCCAGCATTTT. Together with reference TRBV9 and TRBJ1-5, the CDR3 gives the full variable domain: DSGVTQTPKHLITATGQRVTLRCSPRSGDLSVYWYQQSLDQGLQFLIQYYNGEERAKGNILERFSAQQFPDLHSELNLSSLELGDSALYFCASSVEGGRVSSNQPQHFGDGTRLSIL.

The chain is built from TRBV5-6 and TRBJ2-3; 10 bases are shared with TRBD1. Germline CDR1 reads SGHDT; CDR2 reads YYEEEE. CDR3 length equals 17 residues. J gave up 5 bases and V 4 bases, and 13 bases lay outside the gene matches. CDR3 in amino acids: CASSHPTGGEWRDTQYF. CDR3 DNA: TGTGCCAGCAGCCACCCGACAGGGGGCGAATGGAGAGATACGCAGTATTTT.

The V call is TRBV11-2, the J call TRBJ1-2; the D is unclear. Per germline, CDR1 SGHAT and CDR2 FQNNGV. CDR3 length: 14 amino acids. The ends were cut back, 5 bases at V and 4 bases at J, with 14 bases in the middle. CDR3 protein: CASSLQELTYGYTF. CDR3 in DNA: TGTGCCAGCAGCCTGCAGGAGCTCACCTATGGCTACACCTTC. Complete variable domain (other parts from reference TRBV11-2 and TRBJ1-2): EAGVAQSPRYKIIEKRQSVAFWCNPISGHATLYWYQQILGQGPKLLIQFQNNGVVDDSQLPKDRFSAERLKGVDSTLKIQPAKLEDSAVYLCASSLQELTYGYTFGSGTRLTVV.

The rearrangement uses TRBV9 and TRBJ1-1; D call uncertain. Germline-derived CDR1 and CDR2 are SGDLS and YYNGEE. CDR3 length equals 15 residues. Trimming cost V 0 bases and J 3 bases, with 12 bases left between them. CDR3 in amino acids: CASSVGVSDDTEAFF. The DNA of the CDR3 is TGTGCCAGCAGCGTAGGGGTCTCAGATGACACTGAAGCTTTCTTT.

The chain combines TRBV28 with TRBJ2-7; TRBD2 matches at 8 bases. Per germline, CDR1 MDHEN and CDR2 SYDVKM. This CDR3 has 15 residues. V dropped 3 bases and J dropped 6; count of bases not matched to a gene: 10. As DNA, the CDR3 is TGTGCCAGCAGTTTTTTAGGCGGGACTAGGGGCGAGCAGTACTTC. Translating gives CASSFLGGTRGEQYF.

The J gene is TRBJ1-2, the V gene TRBV7-2; maybe TRBD1 (6 bases). Trimming removed 5 bases at V and 8 bases at J, with 12 bases between. CDR1 is SGHTA, CDR2 FQGNSA, per germline. This CDR3 is built from 12 residues. The CDR3: CASSRGSTGYTF. CDR3 DNA sequence: TGTGCCAGCAGCAGGGGGTCGACCGGCTACACCTTC.

This clone was recorded once. This sequence joins TRBV2 and TRBJ2-5; TRBD2 matches at 9 bases. This CDR3 is built from 14 residues. Germline assignment: CDR1 SNHLY and CDR2 FYNNEI. Trimming cost V 5 bases and J 1 base; bases outside gene matches: 2. For the CDR3, the DNA is TGTGCCAGCAGTAAGACTAGCGGCCAAGAGACCCAGTACTTC. It translates to CASSKTSGQETQYF.